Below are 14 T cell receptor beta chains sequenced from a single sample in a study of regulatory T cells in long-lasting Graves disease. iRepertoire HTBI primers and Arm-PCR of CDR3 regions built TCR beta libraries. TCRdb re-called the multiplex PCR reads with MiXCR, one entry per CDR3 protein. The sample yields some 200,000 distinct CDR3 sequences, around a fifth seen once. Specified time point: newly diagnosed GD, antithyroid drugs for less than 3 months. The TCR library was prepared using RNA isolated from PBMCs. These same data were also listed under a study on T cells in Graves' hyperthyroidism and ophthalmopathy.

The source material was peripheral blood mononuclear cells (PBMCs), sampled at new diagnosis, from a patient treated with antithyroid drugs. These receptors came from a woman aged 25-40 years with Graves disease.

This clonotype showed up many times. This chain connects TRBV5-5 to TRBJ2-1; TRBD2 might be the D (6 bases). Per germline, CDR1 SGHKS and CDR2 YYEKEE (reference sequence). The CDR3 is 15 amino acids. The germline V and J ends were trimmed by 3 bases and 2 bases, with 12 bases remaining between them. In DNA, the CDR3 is TGTGCCAGCAGCTATTTAGCGGCGACCTACAATGAGCAGTTCTTC. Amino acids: CASSYLAATYNEQFF.

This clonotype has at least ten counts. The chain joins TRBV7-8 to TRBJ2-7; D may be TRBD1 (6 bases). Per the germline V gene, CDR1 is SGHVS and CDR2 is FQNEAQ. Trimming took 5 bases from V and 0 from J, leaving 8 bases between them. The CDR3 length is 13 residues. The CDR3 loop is CASSPDSSYEQYF. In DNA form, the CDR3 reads TGTGCCAGCAGCCCGGACAGCTCCTACGAGCAGTACTTC.

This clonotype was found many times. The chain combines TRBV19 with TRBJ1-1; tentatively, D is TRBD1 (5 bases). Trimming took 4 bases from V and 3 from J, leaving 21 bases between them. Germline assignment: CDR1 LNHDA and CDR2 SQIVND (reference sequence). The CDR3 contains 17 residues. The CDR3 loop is CASSTRDLLGIYTEAFF. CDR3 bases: TGTGCCAGTAGTACCCGGGACCTTTTGGGGATTTACACTGAAGCTTTCTTT.

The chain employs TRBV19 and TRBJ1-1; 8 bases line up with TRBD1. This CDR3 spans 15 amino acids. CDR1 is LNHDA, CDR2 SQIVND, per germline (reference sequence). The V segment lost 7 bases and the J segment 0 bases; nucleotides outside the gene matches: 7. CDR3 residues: CASTRLDRVNTEAFF. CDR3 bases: TGTGCCAGTACCCGATTGGACAGGGTGAACACTGAAGCTTTCTTT.

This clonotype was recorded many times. The CDR3 nucleotides are TGTGCCAGCAGTCCGGGACCGCACAATGAGCAGTTCTTC. Amino acid sequence: CASSPGPHNEQFF. The V gene is TRBV6-1, the J gene TRBJ2-1; either TRBD1 or TRBD2 may supply D (5 bases each). The V end lost 5 bases, the J end lost 5 bases, and 10 bases lay between the germline ends. Germline CDR1 and CDR2: MNHNS and SASEGT. The CDR3 length is 13 residues.

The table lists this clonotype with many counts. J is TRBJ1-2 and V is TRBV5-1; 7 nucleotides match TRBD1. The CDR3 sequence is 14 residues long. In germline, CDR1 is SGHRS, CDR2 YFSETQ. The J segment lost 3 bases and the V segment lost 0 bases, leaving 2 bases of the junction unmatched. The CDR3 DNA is TGCGCCAGCAGCTTGGCCGGGACAGACTATGGCTACACCTTC. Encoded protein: CASSLAGTDYGYTF.

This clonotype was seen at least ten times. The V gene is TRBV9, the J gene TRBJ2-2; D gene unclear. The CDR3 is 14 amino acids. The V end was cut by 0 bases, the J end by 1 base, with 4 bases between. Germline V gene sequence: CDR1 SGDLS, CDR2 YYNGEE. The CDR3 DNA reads TGTGCCAGCAGCGTAGGAGGGAACACCGGGGAGCTGTTTTTT. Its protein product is CASSVGGNTGELFF.

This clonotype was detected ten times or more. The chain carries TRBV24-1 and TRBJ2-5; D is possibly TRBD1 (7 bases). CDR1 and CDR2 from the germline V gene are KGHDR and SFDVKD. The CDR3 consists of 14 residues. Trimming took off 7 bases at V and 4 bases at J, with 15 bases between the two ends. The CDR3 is CATSAGQKGETQYF. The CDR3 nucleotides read TGTGCCACCAGCGCGGGACAGAAAGGAGAGACCCAGTACTTC.

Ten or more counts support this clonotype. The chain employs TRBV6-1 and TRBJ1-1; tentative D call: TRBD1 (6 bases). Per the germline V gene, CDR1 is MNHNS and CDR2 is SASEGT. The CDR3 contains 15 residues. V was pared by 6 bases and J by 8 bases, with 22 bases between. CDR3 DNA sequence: TGTGCCAGCAGAGACCCCTCGTTGTACAGGGAAGAAGCTTTCTTT. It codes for CASRDPSLYREEAFF.

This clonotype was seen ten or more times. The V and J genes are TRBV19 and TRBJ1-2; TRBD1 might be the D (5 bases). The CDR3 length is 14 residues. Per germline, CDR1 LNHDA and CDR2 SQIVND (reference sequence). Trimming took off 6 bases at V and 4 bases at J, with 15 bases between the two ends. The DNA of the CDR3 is TGTGCCAGTAGGGGTCGAGGGGCGGGCTATGGCTACACCTTC. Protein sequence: CASRGRGAGYGYTF.

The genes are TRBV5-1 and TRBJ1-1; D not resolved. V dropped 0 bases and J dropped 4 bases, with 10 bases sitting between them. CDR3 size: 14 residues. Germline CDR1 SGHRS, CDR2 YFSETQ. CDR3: CASSLVVLGTEAFF. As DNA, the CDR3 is TGCGCCAGCAGCTTGGTGGTCTTGGGCACTGAAGCTTTCTTT.

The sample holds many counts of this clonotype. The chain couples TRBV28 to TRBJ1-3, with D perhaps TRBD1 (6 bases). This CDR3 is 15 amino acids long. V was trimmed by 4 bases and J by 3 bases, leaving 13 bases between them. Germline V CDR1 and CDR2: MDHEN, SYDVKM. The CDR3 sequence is CASSWPGAIGNTIYF. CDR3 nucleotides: TGTGCCAGCAGTTGGCCGGGGGCTATTGGAAACACCATATATTTT.

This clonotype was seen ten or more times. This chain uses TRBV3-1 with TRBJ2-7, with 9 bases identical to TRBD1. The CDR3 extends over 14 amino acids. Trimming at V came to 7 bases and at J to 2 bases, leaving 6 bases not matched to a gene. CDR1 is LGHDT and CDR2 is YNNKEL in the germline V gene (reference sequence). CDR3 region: CASTAGTGPYEQYF. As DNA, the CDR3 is TGTGCCAGCACCGCCGGGACAGGGCCCTACGAGCAGTACTTC.

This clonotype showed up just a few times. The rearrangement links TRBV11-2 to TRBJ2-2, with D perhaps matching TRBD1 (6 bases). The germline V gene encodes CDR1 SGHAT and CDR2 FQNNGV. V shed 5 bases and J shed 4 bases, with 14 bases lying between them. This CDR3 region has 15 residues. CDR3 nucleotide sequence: TGTGCCAGCAGCATTGCATTAGGGGGCACCGGGGAGCTGTTTTTT. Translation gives CASSIALGGTGELFF. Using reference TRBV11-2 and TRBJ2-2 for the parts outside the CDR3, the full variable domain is EAGVAQSPRYKIIEKRQSVAFWCNPISGHATLYWYQQILGQGPKLLIQFQNNGVVDDSQLPKDRFSAERLKGVDSTLKIQPAKLEDSAVYLCASSIALGGTGELFFGEGSRLTVL.